The 2 T cell receptor beta chains below come from one sample, sequenced in a study of technical replicates of blood from a few donors. The method was immunoSEQ multiplex PCR; TCRdb's version includes in-frame clones alone and lacks a portion of them. This sample yields 79,000 or so clones, of which 91% are seen a single time; 0.2% to 0.3% belongs to the top ten. The sample comprised T cells isolated from PBMCs. All receptors derive from a human donor in good health.

V usage is TRBV6-6 and J usage is TRBJ2-7; 11 nucleotides line up with TRBD1. Germline V gene sequence: CDR1 MNHNY, CDR2 SVGAGI (reference sequence). The V and J ends lost 7 bases and 3 bases, in that order; junction bases with no gene match: 5. The CDR3 has 14 residues. The CDR3 protein is CASNPGTGGYEQYF. The DNA of the CDR3 is TGTGCCAGCAACCCCGGGACAGGGGGCTACGAGCAGTACTTC.

V and J are TRBV5-1 and TRBJ2-7, with 7 bases identical to TRBD1. This CDR3 contains 16 residues. Trimming took 5 bases from V and 6 from J; bases not matched to a gene: 17. Germline assignment: CDR1 SGHRS and CDR2 YFSETQ. CDR3 in DNA: TGCGCCAGCAGTCCAAACAGGGGTGGGCAGATCGGCGAGCAGTACTTC. Amino acid sequence: CASSPNRGGQIGEQYF.